This T cell receptor (beta chain) was retrieved from a study of cytomegalovirus exposure and HLA in healthy donors. Amplification used 60 Vbeta primers and 13 Jbeta primers. The method was immunoSEQ multiplex PCR; TCRdb's version includes in-frame clones alone and lacks a portion of them. Of around 180,000 clones in the sample, around 80% were seen once. Study findings and constraints: CMV serostatus alone was available as immune exposure information. Most TCR sequences were rare, but some public TCRs occurred in many donors. In an earlier analysis, productive rearrangement rates for most beta V segments clustered near 87% or 30%. Specificity for CMV antigens was confirmed in vitro for three of the CMV-associated chains.

Turning to this clone: The antigen is unknown.

What was sequenced was PBMCs. This sequence was found in a girl aged 2 to 10 in good health and CMV-seropositive.

The CDR3 sequence is CASSRDSRVPLHF. CDR3 in DNA: TGTGCCAGCAGTCGGGACAGCCGCGTACCCCTCCACTTT. V gene TRBV6-5 combines with J gene TRBJ1-6; TRBD1 agrees at 7 bases. Germline loops: CDR1 MNHEY, CDR2 SVGAGI. The CDR3 sequence is 13 residues long. After removal of 5 bases from V and 12 bases from J, the junction contained 7 bases not matched to a gene.